The present T cell receptor (beta chain) was sequenced within a study of neoadjuvant anti-PD-1 for oral cavity cancer. This clone has just a few counts. Antigen specificity is unknown. General observations from the study: TCR analyses covered only a few patients per response group.

Using immunoSEQ multiplex PCR, the repertoire was profiled, and TCRdb retains in-frame clones only, with some absent. The table records over 60,000 clones, roughly nine tenths of them present only once. This sample's time point: after neoadjuvant nivolumab, at surgical resection. These oral cavity squamous cell carcinomas were HPV-negative and locally advanced. Sequenced material: PBMCs, taken after nivolumab (anti-PD-1) treatment. The clonotype was recovered from a person between 40 and 79 years old with oral cavity squamous cell carcinoma.

The CDR3 bases are TGTGCCAGCAGCCCCGGGACAGTCGGAAACACCATATATTTT. Its protein is CASSPGTVGNTIYF. The J gene is TRBJ1-3, the V gene TRBV7-2; 7 bases fit TRBD1. Germline V lookup: CDR1 SGHTA, CDR2 FQGNSA. V was clipped by 5 bases and J by 4 bases; unmatched bases: 5. CDR3 length: 14 residues.